These T cell receptor beta chains were read from a single sample in a study of cytomegalovirus exposure and HLA in healthy donors. Data came from immunoSEQ multiplex PCR; TCRdb stores just in-frame clones and leaves some out. Its clone listing holds about 110,000 clones. The source material was PBMCs. These TCRs come from a man in his forties or fifties in good health and CMV-seronegative. CDR3s include the opening cysteine and the closing phenylalanine or tryptophan. A D gene is named only where the DNA matches it firmly.

j_gene | d_gene | v_gene | len | CDR3nt | CDR3aa
TRBJ2-7 | TRBD1 | TRBV2 | 14 | TGTGCCAGCAGTGCTGGACAGGCCTCCTACGAGCAGTACTTC | CASSAGQASYEQYF
TRBJ1-1 | . | TRBV6-1 | 14 | TGTGCCTCCCAAAAGGACAGCCTGAACACTGAAGCTTTCTTT | CASQKDSLNTEAFF
TRBJ2-6 | . | TRBV7-2 | 17 | TGTGCCAGCAGCTTAAGCGGAACTTACTCTGGGGCCAACGTCCTGACTTTC | CASSLSGTYSGANVLTF
TRBJ2-7 | TRBD2 | TRBV7-2 | 14 | TGTGCCAGCAGCTTACGTTTCAGCGGGAGCGAGCAGTACTTC | CASSLRFSGSEQYF
TRBJ2-1 | . | TRBV7-9 | 14 | TGTGCCAGCAGCTTTATGTCGGGGATGGATGAGCAGTTCTTC | CASSFMSGMDEQFF
TRBJ1-4 | TRBD1 | TRBV6-5 | 14 | TGTGCCAGCAGGCCACAGGGGCGGCCGGAAAAACTGTTTTTT | CASRPQGRPEKLFF
TRBJ2-1 | TRBD2 | TRBV29-1 | 17 | TGCAGCGTTGCGACTAGCGGGGGCCCTAGCTCCTACAATGAGCAGTTCTTC | CSVATSGGPSSYNEQFF
TRBJ2-2 | TRBD2 | TRBV4-3 | 20 | TGCGCCAGCAGCCAAGATGTTGCAGCGGGAGGGCCAAGCCACACCGGGGAGCTGTTTTTT | CASSQDVAAGGPSHTGELFF
TRBJ2-7 | . | TRBV19 | 11 | TGTGCCAGTAGTAATGCGATCGAGCAGTACTTC | CASSNAIEQYF
TRBJ2-1 | TRBD1 | TRBV4-2 | 22 | TGTGCCAGCAGCCAAGTCGTGACAAGGGACAGGGGGCCCTGGGAGTACGGAGGTGAGCAGTTCTTC | CASSQVVTRDRGPWEYGGEQFF
TRBJ1-6 | . | TRBV7-9 | 15 | TGTGCCAGCAGCTTAGAGGGGCCCTGGGATTCACCCCTCCACTTT | CASSLEGPWDSPLHF
TRBJ1-4 | TRBD1 | TRBV7-2 | 15 | TGTGCCAGCAGCACCGGACAGGGACCTAATGAAAAACTGTTTTTT | CASSTGQGPNEKLFF
TRBJ2-1 | TRBD1 | TRBV7-9 | 16 | TGTGCCAGCAGCCGAACAGACAGGGGGGAAGACAATGAGCAGTTCTTC | CASSRTDRGEDNEQFF
TRBJ1-1 | . | TRBV7-9 | 12 | TGTGCCAGCAGCTTAGATAGCGTTGAAGCTTTCTTT | CASSLDSVEAFF
TRBJ2-5 | . | TRBV2 | 15 | TGTACCAGCAGTGAAATGATGTCCAGCCAAGAGACCCAGTACTTC | CTSSEMMSSQETQYF
TRBJ1-3 | . | TRBV9 | 11 | TGTGCCAGCTCCGAGGGAAACACCATATATTTT | CASSEGNTIYF
TRBJ1-3 | . | TRBV7-2 | 15 | TGTGCCAGCAGCCCACCCTTTAGCTCTGGAAACACCATATATTTT | CASSPPFSSGNTIYF
TRBJ2-7 | TRBD1 | TRBV7-8 | 15 | TGTGCCAGCAGTTACTCTACAGGGGTGACATACGAGCAGTACTTC | CASSYSTGVTYEQYF
TRBJ2-2 | . | TRBV7-9 | 16 | TGTGCCAGCAGCTTAGGTGGGCAGACCAACACCGGGGAGCTGTTTTTT | CASSLGGQTNTGELFF
TRBJ2-3 | TRBD2 | TRBV18 | 17 | TGTGCCAGCTCACCACGGACTAGCGGGTCGGGCGCAGATACGCAGTATTTT | CASSPRTSGSGADTQYF
TRBJ1-3 | . | TRBV18 | 15 | TGTGCCAGCTCACCAGGTGCAGGGTCTGGAAACACCATATATTTT | CASSPGAGSGNTIYF
TRBJ2-5 | . | TRBV5-4 | 15 | TGTGCCAGCAGCTTGGCTCTAGCCGGGGAAGAGACCCAGTACTTC | CASSLALAGEETQYF
TRBJ2-4 | TRBD2 | TRBV4-2 | 17 | TGTGCCAGCAGCCAAGATCGGGCTAGCGGGAGGGGGGACATTCAGTACTTC | CASSQDRASGRGDIQYF
TRBJ2-6 | TRBD1 | TRBV5-1 | 17 | TGCGCCAGCAGCCCGGGACAGGATAGGACTGGGGCCAACGTCCTGACTTTC | CASSPGQDRTGANVLTF
TRBJ1-2 | TRBD1 | TRBV7-9 | 14 | TGTGCCAGCAGCTTAATGACAGGGGGCTCTGGCTACACCTTC | CASSLMTGGSGYTF
TRBJ2-6 | . | TRBV11-2 | 13 | TGTGCCAGCAGCTTAGGTCGACAGCAGATCCCGGCTTTC | CASSLGRQQIPAF
TRBJ1-6 | . | TRBV18 | 13 | TGTGCCAGCTCACCAACAGATAATTCACCCCTCCACTTT | CASSPTDNSPLHF
TRBJ1-2 | . | TRBV5-1 | 14 | TGCGCCAGCAGCTTGGAAAGTTCGGACTATGGCTACACCTTC | CASSLESSDYGYTF
TRBJ1-4 | . | TRBV6-1 | 14 | TGTGCCAGCAGTGCAGGGATCTCTTATGAAAAACTGTTTTTT | CASSAGISYEKLFF
TRBJ2-5 | . | TRBV7-9 | 17 | TGTGCCAGCAGCTTAGGTGTCAGAGGCACTACCCACGAGACCCAGTACTTC | CASSLGVRGTTHETQYF
TRBJ2-6 | . | TRBV5-1 | 15 | TGCGCCAGCAGTCAGGCTGGCACTGGGGCCAACGTCCTGACTTTC | CASSQAGTGANVLTF
TRBJ1-6 | TRBD1 | TRBV4-3 | 14 | TGCGCCAGCAGCCCGACAGGGGTCAATTCACCCCTCCACTTT | CASSPTGVNSPLHF
TRBJ1-2 | . | TRBV4-3 | 13 | TGCGCCAGCAGCCAAACAGGAGACTATGGCTACACCTTC | CASSQTGDYGYTF
TRBJ1-2 | . | TRBV5-1 | 14 | TGCGCCAGCAGCTTGGACGGGGTTGGCTATGGCTACACCTTC | CASSLDGVGYGYTF
TRBJ2-2 | TRBD2 | TRBV25-1 | 16 | TGTGCCAGCAGTGTCGGGACTAGCGGGAGATCCGGGGAGCTGTTTTTT | CASSVGTSGRSGELFF
TRBJ2-5 | TRBD2 | TRBV18 | 14 | TGTGCCAGCTCACTTAGGGAGGGCAAAAAGACCCAGTACTTC | CASSLREGKKTQYF
TRBJ2-5 | TRBD1 | TRBV19 | 16 | TGTGCCAGTAGTTTAAATCGGGACAGTCTCGGGGAGACCCAGTACTTC | CASSLNRDSLGETQYF
TRBJ2-7 | . | TRBV6-5 | 16 | TGTGCCAGCAGTTATCTTTTGCAGGGGGGAGTCTACGAGCAGTACTTC | CASSYLLQGGVYEQYF
TRBJ1-4 | . | TRBV9 | 15 | TGTGCCAGCAGCGTTTCCCCAGGGAGGGATGAAAAACTGTTTTTT | CASSVSPGRDEKLFF
TRBJ1-2 | TRBD1 | TRBV7-2 | 17 | TGTGCCAGCAGCTTCCGTGGGGCCAGGGGGACAAACTATGGCTACACCTTC | CASSFRGARGTNYGYTF
TRBJ2-7 | TRBD1 | TRBV9 | 16 | TGTGCCAGCAGCGTAGGGTCGGGACAGGGATCCTACGAGCAGTACTTC | CASSVGSGQGSYEQYF
TRBJ1-5 | TRBD1 | TRBV19 | 14 | TGTGCCAGTACCGGGACAGGGGTACTTCAGCCCCAGCATTTT | CASTGTGVLQPQHF
TRBJ1-6 | . | TRBV7-8 | 13 | TGTGCCAGCAGCCTTCAGGAGGGTTCACCCCTCCACTTT | CASSLQEGSPLHF
TRBJ2-7 | . | TRBV13 | 14 | TGTGCCAGCAGCTTAGGCGTCTTAATTCACGAGCAGTACTTC | CASSLGVLIHEQYF
TRBJ2-5 | TRBD1 | TRBV15 | 14 | TGTGCCACCAGCAGATTGGACAGGGGGGAGACCCAGTACTTC | CATSRLDRGETQYF